The next 14 T cell receptor beta chains were all read from a single sample in a study of Ad26.COV2.S vaccination and SARS-CoV-2 variants. Described treatment: 15 to 20 received Ad26.COV2.S at low or high dose, single or two shots; a few received placebo; per-sample allocation not given. Collection of samples fell on day 63 after the first vaccine or placebo injection. Sequencing was performed with immunoSEQ multiplex PCR; in TCRdb, only in-frame clones are kept and a portion is missing. The sample carries 300,000 to 350,000 clones, just under 85% recorded once. Sequencing used peripheral blood, obtained in a trial of Ad26.COV2.S vaccine versus placebo. These TCRs come from a person between 18 and 60 years old who received the Ad26.COV2.S COVID-19 vaccine or a placebo.

The chain couples TRBV7-2 to TRBJ1-6; 7 bases align to TRBD1. Germline values: CDR1 SGHTA, CDR2 FQGNSA. V was pared by 5 bases and J by 7 bases, with 8 bases of the junction left unmatched. The length of the CDR3 is 15 residues. As DNA, the CDR3 is TGTGCCAGCAGCGGTACCGGGACAGTAAATTCACCCCTCCACTTT. Residues: CASSGTGTVNSPLHF.

CDR3 coding DNA: TGTGCCACCAGTGCAATGGGGGACTCAAGAACCCAGTACTTC. This translates into CATSAMGDSRTQYF. The V call is TRBV24-1, the J call TRBJ2-5, with D possibly being TRBD2 (6 bases). Trimming left V 5 bases short and J 8 bases short, with 17 bases between. Per the germline V gene, CDR1 is KGHDR and CDR2 is SFDVKD. CDR3 length: 14 amino acids.

The rearrangement links TRBV28 to TRBJ1-2; 7 bases are shared with TRBD1. From germline, CDR1 is MDHEN and CDR2 SYDVKM. The J segment lost 3 bases and the V segment lost 2 bases, leaving 6 bases of the junction unmatched. The CDR3 has 15 residues. The DNA of the CDR3 is TGTGCCAGCAGTTTAGGTGCAGGGGGGGACTATGGCTACACCTTC. This translates into CASSLGAGGDYGYTF.

The V call is TRBV6-1, the J call TRBJ2-3; 7 nucleotides agree with TRBD1. Germline V gene lookup returns CDR1 MNHNS and CDR2 SASEGT. J gave up 3 bases and V 2 bases, and 5 bases lay outside the gene matches. The CDR3 loop spans 15 amino acids. CDR3 region: CASSERRQGTDTQYF. The CDR3, as DNA: TGTGCCAGCAGTGAACGGAGACAGGGTACAGATACGCAGTATTTT.

This chain joins TRBV30 and TRBJ2-7; 10 nucleotides align to TRBD1. Germline loops: CDR1 GTSNPN, CDR2 SVGIG (reference sequence). V lost 3 bases and J lost 7; bases outside the gene matches: 9. This CDR3 comprises 14 residues. CDR3 nucleotides: TGTGCCTGGAGCCCCGGGACAGGGGATTGGGAGCAGTACTTC. It yields the protein CAWSPGTGDWEQYF.

The genes are TRBV7-9 and TRBJ2-5; D may be TRBD2 (6 bases). CDR1 is SEHNR, CDR2 FQNEAQ, per germline (reference sequence). V was clipped by 4 bases and J by 5 bases, with 8 bases between them. The CDR3 consists of 12 residues. The CDR3 sequence: CASSWGEETQYF. In DNA form, the CDR3 reads TGTGCCAGCAGCTGGGGGGAGGAGACCCAGTACTTC.

V gene TRBV7-3 combines with J gene TRBJ2-3; D remains ambiguous. The germline V gene has CDR1 SGHTA and CDR2 FQGTGA. CDR3 length: 18 residues. With 0 bases removed from V and 0 bases from J, the gap between germline ends came to 16 bases. The CDR3 nucleotides are TGTGCCAGCAGCTTAACGACGAAAGGGAATCCAAGCACAGATACGCAGTATTTT. Protein: CASSLTTKGNPSTDTQYF.

The chain couples TRBV29-1 to TRBJ1-4; 10 nucleotides line up with TRBD1. Germline lookup yields CDR1 SQVTM and CDR2 ANQGSEA. The trim removed 2 bases at V and 8 bases at J, leaving 5 bases unmatched. This CDR3 has 14 residues. The CDR3 DNA is TGCAGCGTTGAAACTGGACAGGGGGGCGAAAAACTGTTTTTT. It is translated as CSVETGQGGEKLFF.

This chain links TRBV11-3 with TRBJ1-6, with 9 bases matching TRBD1. Germline CDR1 SGHNT, CDR2 YENEEA. CDR3 size: 18 residues. V lost 4 bases, J lost 10 bases, and 17 bases stayed unmatched. CDR3 nucleotides: TGTGCCAGCAGCTCCACCTCCAACCAGGACAGGGGTAGGTCACCCCTCCACTTT. Translated: CASSSTSNQDRGRSPLHF.

This clone was observed a handful of times. The chain links TRBV19 to TRBJ2-1; 16 bases align to TRBD2. V was clipped by 3 bases and J by 2 bases; unmatched bases: 7. The germline CDR1 and CDR2 sequences are LNHDA and SQIVND (reference sequence). This CDR3 spans 19 amino acids. The CDR3 is CASSIYGTSGGATYNEQFF. CDR3 nucleotide sequence: TGTGCCAGTAGTATCTACGGGACTAGCGGGGGGGCCACCTACAATGAGCAGTTCTTC.

Here the CDR3 reads CASSFQLALSYEQYF. The CDR3 coding sequence is TGTGCCAGCAGCTTCCAGTTGGCGCTCTCCTACGAGCAGTACTTC. The chain combines TRBV5-6 with TRBJ2-7; D call uncertain. CDR3 length equals 15 residues. V lost 2 bases and J lost 0, with 12 bases in between. Germline V gives CDR1 SGHDT, CDR2 YYEEEE.

V usage is TRBV28 and J usage is TRBJ2-5; unclear D gene. This CDR3 comprises 14 residues. CDR1 and CDR2 from the germline V gene are MDHEN and SYDVKM. Trimming took 6 bases from V and 2 from J, leaving 13 bases between them. The CDR3 nucleotides are TGTGCCAGCAGGTACGAACAGAGTCAAGAGACCCAGTACTTC. Translated: CASRYEQSQETQYF.

J is TRBJ2-1 and V is TRBV28; weak D call: TRBD1 (6 bases). The CDR3 runs 15 residues. Deletions cut 3 bases from V and 5 bases from J, with 14 bases between. Per germline, CDR1 MDHEN and CDR2 SYDVKM. CDR3: CASSFLPTGNNEQFF. The DNA of the CDR3 is TGTGCCAGCAGTTTCCTGCCCACAGGGAACAATGAGCAGTTCTTC.

In its sample, this clone was seen a few times. The chain's CDR3 is CASSKGVNTEAFF. CDR3 coding DNA: TGTGCCAGCAGCAAGGGAGTGAACACTGAAGCTTTCTTT. This rearrangement joins TRBV6-5 to TRBJ1-1; no definite D call. V lost 6 bases to trimming and J lost 0 bases, with 8 bases between them. The CDR3 covers 13 residues. Germline lookup yields CDR1 MNHEY and CDR2 SVGAGI.